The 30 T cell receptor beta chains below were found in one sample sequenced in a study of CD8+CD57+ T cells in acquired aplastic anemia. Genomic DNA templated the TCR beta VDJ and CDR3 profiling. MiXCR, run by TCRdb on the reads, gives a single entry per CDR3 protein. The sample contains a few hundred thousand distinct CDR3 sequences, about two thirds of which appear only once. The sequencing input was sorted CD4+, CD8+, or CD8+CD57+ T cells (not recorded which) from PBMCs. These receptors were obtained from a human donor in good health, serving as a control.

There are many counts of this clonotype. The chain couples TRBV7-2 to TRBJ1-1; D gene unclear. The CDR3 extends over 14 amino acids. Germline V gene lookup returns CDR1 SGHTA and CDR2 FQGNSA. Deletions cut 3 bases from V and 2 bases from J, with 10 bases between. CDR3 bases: TGTGCCAGCAGCTTTACGACTGTTAACACTGAAGCTTTCTTT. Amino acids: CASSFTTVNTEAFF.

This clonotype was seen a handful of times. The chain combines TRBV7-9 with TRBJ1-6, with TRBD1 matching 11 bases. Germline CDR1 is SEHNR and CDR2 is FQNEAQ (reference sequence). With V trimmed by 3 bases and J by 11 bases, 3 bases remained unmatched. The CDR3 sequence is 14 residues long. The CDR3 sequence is CASSFGTGGPPLHF. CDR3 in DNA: TGTGCCAGCAGCTTCGGGACAGGGGGTCCACCCCTCCACTTT.

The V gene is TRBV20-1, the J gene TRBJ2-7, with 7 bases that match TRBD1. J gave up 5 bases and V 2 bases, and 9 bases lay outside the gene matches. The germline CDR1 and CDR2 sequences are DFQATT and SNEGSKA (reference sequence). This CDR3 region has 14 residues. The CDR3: CSARPTGTANEQYF. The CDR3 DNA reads TGCAGTGCTAGACCCACCGGGACAGCAAACGAGCAGTACTTC.

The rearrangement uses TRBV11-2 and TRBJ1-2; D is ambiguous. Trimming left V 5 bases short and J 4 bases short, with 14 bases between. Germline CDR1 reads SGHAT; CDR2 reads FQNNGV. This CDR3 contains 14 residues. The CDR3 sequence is CASSLIASGYGYTF. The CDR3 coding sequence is TGTGCCAGCAGCCTAATCGCTAGCGGCTATGGCTACACCTTC. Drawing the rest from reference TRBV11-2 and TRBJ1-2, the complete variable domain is EAGVAQSPRYKIIEKRQSVAFWCNPISGHATLYWYQQILGQGPKLLIQFQNNGVVDDSQLPKDRFSAERLKGVDSTLKIQPAKLEDSAVYLCASSLIASGYGYTFGSGTRLTVV.

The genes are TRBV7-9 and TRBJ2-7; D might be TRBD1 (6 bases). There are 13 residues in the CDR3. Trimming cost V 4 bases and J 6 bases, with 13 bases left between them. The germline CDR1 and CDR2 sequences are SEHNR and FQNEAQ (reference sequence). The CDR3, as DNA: TGTGCCAGCAGCTCCTTGGCAGGGGTCGAGCAGTACTTC. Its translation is CASSSLAGVEQYF.

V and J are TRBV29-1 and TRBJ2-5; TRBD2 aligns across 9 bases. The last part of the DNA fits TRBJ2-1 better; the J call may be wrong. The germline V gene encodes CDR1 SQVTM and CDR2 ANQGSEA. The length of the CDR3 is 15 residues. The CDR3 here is CSVGSAGGSYNEQFF. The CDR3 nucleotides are TGCAGCGTAGGCTCGGCGGGGGGGTCCTACAATGAGCAGTTCTTC.

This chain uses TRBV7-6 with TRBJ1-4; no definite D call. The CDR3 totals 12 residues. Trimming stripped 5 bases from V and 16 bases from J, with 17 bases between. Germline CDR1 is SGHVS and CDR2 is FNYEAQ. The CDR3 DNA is TGTGCCAGCAGCCCTACGAACGGGGAACAGTTTTTT. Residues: CASSPTNGEQFF.

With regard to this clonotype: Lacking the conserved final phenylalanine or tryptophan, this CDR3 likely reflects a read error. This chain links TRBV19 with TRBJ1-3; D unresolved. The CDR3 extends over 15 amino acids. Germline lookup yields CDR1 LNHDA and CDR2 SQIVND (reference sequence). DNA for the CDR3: TGTGCCAGTACCCCTGAGGATAGACCGGCAAACAACATATATTAT. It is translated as CASTPEDRPANNIYY.

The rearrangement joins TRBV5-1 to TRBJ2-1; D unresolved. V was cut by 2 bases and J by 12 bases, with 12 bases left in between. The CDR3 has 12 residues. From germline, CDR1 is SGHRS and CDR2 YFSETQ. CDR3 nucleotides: TGCGCCAGCAGCTTAGCTTCGAGAGCGCAGTTCTTC. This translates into CASSLASRAQFF.

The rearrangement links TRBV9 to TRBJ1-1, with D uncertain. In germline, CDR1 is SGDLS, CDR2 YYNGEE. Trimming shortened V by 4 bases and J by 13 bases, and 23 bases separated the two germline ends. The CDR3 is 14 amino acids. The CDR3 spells CASSPGVANTQYFF. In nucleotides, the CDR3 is TGTGCCAGCAGCCCTGGGGTCGCCAATACGCAGTATTTCTTT.

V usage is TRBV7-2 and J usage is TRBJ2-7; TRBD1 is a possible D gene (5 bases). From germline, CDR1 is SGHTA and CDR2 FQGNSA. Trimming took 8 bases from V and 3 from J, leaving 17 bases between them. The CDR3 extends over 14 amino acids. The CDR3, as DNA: TGTGCCAGCGAGGCAGGGCATAGGAACTACGAGCAGTACTTC. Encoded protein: CASEAGHRNYEQYF.

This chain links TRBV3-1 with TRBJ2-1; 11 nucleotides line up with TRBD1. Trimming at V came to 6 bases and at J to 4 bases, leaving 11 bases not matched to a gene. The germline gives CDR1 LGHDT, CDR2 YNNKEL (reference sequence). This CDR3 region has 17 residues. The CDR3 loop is CASSSSGTGGVYNEQFF. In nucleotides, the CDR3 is TGTGCCAGCAGTTCCTCCGGGACAGGGGGTGTTTACAATGAGCAGTTCTTC.

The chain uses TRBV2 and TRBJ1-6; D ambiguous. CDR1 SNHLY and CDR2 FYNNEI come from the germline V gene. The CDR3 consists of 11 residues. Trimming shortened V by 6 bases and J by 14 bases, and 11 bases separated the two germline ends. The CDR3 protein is CASRIGSTLHF. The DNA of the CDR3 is TGTGCCAGCAGAATCGGGTCCACCCTCCACTTT.

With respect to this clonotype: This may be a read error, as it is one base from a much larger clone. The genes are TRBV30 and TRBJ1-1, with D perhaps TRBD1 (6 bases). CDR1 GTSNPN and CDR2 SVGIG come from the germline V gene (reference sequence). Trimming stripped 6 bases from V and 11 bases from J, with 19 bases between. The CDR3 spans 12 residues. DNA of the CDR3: TGTGCCTGCCTGACAGGCGTGGCGTGGGCTTTCTTT. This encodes CACLTGVAWAFF. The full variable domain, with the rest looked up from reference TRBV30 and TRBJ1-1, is SQTIHQWPATLVQPVGSPLSLECTVEGTSNPNLYWYRQAAGRGLQLLFYSVGIGQISSEVPQNLSASRPQDRQFILSSKKLLLSDSGFYLCACLTGVAWAFFGQGTRLTVV.

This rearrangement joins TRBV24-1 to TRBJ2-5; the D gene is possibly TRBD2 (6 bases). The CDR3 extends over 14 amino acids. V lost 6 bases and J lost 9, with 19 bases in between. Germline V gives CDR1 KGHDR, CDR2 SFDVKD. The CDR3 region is CATSSEGEYQPQYF. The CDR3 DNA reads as TGTGCCACCAGTTCGGAGGGCGAGTATCAGCCCCAGTACTTC.

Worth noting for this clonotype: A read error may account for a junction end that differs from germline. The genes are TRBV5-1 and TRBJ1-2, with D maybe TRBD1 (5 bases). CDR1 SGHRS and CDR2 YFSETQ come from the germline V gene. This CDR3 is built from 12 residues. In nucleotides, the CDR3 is TGTGCCAGCAGTTCGGGGGGGTATGACTACACCTTC. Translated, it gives CASSSGGYDYTF. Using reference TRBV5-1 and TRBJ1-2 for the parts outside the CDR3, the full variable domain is KAGVTQTPRYLIKTRGQQVTLSCSPISGHRSVSWYQQTPGQGLQFLFEYFSETQRNKGNFPGRFSGRQFSNSRSEMNVSTLELGDSALYLCASSSGGYDYTFGSGTRLTVV.

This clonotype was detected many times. CDR3 bases: TGCGCCAGCAGCCAAACCTTTTTCGCGGGACAAATCTACAATGAGCAGTTCTTC. Protein sequence: CASSQTFFAGQIYNEQFF. The chain uses TRBV4-3 and TRBJ2-1, with D perhaps matching TRBD1 or TRBD2 (6 bases each). This CDR3 spans 18 amino acids. Trimming left V 2 bases short and J 3 bases short, with 20 bases between. Germline CDR1 LGHNA, CDR2 YSLEER.

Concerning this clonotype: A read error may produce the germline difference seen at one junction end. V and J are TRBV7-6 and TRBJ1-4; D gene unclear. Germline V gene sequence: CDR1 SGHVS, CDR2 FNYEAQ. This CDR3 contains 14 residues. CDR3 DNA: TGTGCCAGCAGCTTAAACCGTCTCCATGAAAACCTGTTTTTT. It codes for CASSLNRLHENLFF.

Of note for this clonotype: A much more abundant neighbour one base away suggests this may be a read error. This chain's CDR3 is CASSLTQDTEALF. The CDR3 DNA sequence: TGCGCCAGCAGCTTGACCCAGGACACTGAAGCTCTCTTT. The J gene is TRBJ1-1, the V gene TRBV5-1, with D perhaps matching TRBD1 (5 bases). The CDR3 totals 13 residues. CDR1 is SGHRS, CDR2 YFSETQ, per germline.

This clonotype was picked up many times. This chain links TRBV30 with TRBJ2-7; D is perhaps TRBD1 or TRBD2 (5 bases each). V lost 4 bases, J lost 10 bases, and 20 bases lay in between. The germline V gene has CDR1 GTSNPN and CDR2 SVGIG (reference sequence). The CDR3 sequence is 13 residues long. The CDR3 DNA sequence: TGTGCCTGGATCGAGTGGACATGGGGGATCCAGTACTTC. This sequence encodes CAWIEWTWGIQYF.

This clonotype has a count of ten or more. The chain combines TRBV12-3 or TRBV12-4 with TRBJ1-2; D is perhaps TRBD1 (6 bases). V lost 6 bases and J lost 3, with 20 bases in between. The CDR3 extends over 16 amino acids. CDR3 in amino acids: CASSSHGGGGDYGYTF. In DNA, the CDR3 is TGTGCCAGCAGCTCTCACGGGGGCGGCGGGGACTATGGCTACACCTTC.

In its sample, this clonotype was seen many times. CDR3 sequence: CASSIVGKLNYGYTF. The CDR3 DNA reads as TGTGCCAGTAGTATAGTTGGCAAACTCAACTATGGCTACACCTTC. The chain combines TRBV19 with TRBJ1-2; D remains ambiguous. The CDR3 sequence is 15 residues long. Germline CDR1 is LNHDA and CDR2 is SQIVND (reference sequence). V lost 1 base to trimming and J lost 2 bases, with 11 bases between them. The full variable domain, rest sourced from reference TRBV19 and TRBJ1-2, is DGGITQSPKYLFRKEGQNVTLSCEQNLNHDAMYWYRQDPGQGLRLIYYSQIVNDFQKGDIAEGYSVSREKKESFPLTVTSAQKNPTAFYLCASSIVGKLNYGYTFGSGTRLTVV.

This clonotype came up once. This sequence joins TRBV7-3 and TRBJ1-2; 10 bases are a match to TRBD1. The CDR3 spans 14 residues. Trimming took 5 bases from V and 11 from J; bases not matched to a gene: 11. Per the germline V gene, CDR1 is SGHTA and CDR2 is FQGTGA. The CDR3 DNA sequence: TGTGCCAGCAGCCGGGACAGGGGCAACTATCAGTACACCTTC. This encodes CASSRDRGNYQYTF.

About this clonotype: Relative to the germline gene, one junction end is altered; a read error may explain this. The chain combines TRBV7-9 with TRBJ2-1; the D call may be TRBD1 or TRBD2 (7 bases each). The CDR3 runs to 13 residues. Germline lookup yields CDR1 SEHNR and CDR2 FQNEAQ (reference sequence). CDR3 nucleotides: TGTGCCAGCAGCTTTACAACGGCCAGGGGGGGGGAGTTC. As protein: CASSFTTARGGEF.

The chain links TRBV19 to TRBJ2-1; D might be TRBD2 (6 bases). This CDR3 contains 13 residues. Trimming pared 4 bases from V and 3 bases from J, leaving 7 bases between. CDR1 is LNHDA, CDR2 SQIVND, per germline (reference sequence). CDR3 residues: CASSNSGYNEQFF. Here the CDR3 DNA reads TGTGCCAGTAGTAATAGCGGCTACAATGAGCAGTTCTTC.

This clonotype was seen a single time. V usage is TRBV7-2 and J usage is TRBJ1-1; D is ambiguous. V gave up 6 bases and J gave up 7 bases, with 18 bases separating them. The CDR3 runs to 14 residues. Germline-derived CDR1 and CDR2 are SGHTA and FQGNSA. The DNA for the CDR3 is TGTGCCAGCAGTTTCGGCTCTCGGGTCATTGAAGCTTTCTTT. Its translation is CASSFGSRVIEAFF.

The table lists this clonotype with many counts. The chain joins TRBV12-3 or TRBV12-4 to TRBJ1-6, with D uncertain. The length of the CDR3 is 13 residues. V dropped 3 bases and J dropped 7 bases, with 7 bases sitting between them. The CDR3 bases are TGTGCCAGCAGTTTTGAAGCGAATTCACCCCTCCACTTT. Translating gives CASSFEANSPLHF.

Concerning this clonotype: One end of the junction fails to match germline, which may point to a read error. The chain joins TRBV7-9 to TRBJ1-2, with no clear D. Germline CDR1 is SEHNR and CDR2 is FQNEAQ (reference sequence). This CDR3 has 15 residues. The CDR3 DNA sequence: TGCGGCAGCAGCCCTAACGATGCCGAGCCCTATGGCTACACCTTC. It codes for CGSSPNDAEPYGYTF.

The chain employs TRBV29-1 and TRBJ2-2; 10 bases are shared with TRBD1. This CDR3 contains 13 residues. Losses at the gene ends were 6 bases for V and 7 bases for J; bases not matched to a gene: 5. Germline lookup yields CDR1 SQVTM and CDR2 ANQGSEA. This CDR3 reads CSVRTGGGGELFF. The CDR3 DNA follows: TGCAGCGTACGGACAGGGGGAGGCGGGGAGCTGTTTTTT.

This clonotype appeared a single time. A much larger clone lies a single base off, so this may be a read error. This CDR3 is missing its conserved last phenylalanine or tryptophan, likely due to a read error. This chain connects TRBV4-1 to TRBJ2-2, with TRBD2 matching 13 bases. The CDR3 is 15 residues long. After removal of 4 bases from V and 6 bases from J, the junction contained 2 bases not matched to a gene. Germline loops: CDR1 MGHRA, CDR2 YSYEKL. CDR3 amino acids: CASSRTSGGAGELFS. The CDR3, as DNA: TGCGCCAGCAGCCGGACTAGCGGGGGTGCCGGGGAGCTGTTTTCT.